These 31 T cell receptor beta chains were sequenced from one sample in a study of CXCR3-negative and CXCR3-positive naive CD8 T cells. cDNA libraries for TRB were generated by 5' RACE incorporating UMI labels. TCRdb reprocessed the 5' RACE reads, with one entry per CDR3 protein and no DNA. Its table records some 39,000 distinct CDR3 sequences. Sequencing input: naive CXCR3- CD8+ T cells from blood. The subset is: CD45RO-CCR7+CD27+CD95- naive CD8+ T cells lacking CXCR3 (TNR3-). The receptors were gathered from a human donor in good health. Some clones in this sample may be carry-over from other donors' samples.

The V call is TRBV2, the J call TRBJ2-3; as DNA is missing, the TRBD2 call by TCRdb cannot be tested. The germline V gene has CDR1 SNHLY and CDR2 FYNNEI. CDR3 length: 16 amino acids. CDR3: CASSEGLAVVTDTQYF.

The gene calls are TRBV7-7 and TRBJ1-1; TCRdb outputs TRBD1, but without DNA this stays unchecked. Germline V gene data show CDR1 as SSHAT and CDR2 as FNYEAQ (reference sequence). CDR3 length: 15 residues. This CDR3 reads CASSPMGQADTEAFF.

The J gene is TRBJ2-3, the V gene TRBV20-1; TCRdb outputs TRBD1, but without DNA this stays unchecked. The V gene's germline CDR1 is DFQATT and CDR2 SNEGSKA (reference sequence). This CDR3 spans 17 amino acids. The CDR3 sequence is CSAATIPGQGRADTQYF.

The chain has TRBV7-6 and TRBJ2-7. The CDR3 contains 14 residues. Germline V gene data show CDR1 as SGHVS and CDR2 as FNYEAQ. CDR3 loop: CASSLLASPYEQYF.

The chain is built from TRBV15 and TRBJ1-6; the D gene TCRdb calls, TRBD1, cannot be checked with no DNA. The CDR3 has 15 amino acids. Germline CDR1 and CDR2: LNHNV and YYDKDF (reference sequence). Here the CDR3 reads CATSGLRGGNSPLHF.

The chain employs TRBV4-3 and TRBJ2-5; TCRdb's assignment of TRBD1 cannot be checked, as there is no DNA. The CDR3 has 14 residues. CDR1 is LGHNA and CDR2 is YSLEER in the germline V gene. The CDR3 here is CASSQERGVETQYF.

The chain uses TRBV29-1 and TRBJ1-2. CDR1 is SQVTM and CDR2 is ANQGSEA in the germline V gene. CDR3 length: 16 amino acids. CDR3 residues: CSAPMPAGPGAYGYTF.

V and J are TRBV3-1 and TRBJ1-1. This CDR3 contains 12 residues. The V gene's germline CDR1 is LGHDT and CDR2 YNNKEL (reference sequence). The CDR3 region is CASSQEERSAFF.

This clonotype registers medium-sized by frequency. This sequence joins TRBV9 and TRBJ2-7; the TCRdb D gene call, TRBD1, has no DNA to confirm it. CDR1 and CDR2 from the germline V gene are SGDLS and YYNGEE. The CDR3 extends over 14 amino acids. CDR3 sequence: CASSVSGTGGEQYF.

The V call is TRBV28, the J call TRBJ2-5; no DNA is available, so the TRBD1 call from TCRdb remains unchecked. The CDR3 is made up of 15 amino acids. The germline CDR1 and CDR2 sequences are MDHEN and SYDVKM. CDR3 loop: CASNPRGDTQETQYF.

CDR3 region: CSVEGLPEQFF. The chain carries TRBV29-1 and TRBJ2-1; the D gene TCRdb calls, TRBD2, cannot be checked with no DNA. CDR3 length: 11 residues. Germline CDR1 and CDR2: SQVTM and ANQGSEA.

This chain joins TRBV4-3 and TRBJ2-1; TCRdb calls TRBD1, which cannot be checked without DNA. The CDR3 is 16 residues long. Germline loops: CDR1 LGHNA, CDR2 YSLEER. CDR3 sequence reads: CASSTPGQGNYNEQFF.

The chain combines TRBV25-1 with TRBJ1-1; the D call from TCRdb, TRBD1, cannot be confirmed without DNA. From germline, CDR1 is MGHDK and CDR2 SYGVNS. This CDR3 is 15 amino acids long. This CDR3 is CASSEWRTGGTEAFF.

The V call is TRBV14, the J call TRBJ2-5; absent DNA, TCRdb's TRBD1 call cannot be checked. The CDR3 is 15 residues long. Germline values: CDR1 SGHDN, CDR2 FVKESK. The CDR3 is CASSQDLGQGETQYF.

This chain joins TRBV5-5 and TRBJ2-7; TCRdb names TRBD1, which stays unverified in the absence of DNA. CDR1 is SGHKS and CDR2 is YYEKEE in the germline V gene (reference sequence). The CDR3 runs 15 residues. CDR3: CASSPGAPSSYEQYF.

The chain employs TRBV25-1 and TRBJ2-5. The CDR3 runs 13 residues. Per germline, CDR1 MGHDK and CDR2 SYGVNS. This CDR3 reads CASSEYKDETQYF.

The CDR3 sequence: CASSQQGSQPQHF. The chain combines TRBV14 with TRBJ1-5; the D gene TCRdb calls, TRBD1, cannot be checked with no DNA. CDR3 length: 13 residues. Germline-derived CDR1 and CDR2 are SGHDN and FVKESK.

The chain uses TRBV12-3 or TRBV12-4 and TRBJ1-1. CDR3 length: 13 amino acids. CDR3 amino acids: CASSLGPNTEAFF.

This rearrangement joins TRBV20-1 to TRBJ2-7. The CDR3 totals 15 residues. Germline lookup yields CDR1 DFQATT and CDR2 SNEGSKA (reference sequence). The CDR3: CSASYSGSLPYEQYF.

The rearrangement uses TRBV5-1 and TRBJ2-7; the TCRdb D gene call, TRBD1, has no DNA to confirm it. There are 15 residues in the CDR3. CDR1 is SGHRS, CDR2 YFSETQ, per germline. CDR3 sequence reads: CASSPPDRGDYEQYF.

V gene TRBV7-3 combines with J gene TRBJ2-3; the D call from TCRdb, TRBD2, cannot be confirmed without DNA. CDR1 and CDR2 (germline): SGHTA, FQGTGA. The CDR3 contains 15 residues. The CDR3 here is CASSLTGPGADTQYF.

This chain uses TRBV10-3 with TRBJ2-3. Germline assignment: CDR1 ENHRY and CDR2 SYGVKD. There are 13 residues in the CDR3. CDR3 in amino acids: CAISEESPDTQYF.

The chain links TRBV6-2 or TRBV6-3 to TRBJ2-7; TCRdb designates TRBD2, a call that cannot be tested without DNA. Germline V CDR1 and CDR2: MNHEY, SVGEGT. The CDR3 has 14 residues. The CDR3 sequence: CASGYGTGSYEQYF.

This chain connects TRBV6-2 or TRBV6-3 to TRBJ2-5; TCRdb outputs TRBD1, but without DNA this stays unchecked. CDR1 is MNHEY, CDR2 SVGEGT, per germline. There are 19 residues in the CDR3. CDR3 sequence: CASSYNLIGRTGPRETQYF.

This CDR3 is CASSPSAYNQPQHF. This chain links TRBV28 with TRBJ1-5. Germline V gene sequence: CDR1 MDHEN, CDR2 SYDVKM. The CDR3 spans 14 residues. The full variable domain, its missing parts supplied by reference TRBV28 and TRBJ1-5, is DVKVTQSSRYLVKRTGEKVFLECVQDMDHENMFWYRQDPGLGLRLIYFSYDVKMKEKGDIPEGYSVSREKKERFSLILESASTNQTSMYLCASSPSAYNQPQHFGDGTRLSIL.

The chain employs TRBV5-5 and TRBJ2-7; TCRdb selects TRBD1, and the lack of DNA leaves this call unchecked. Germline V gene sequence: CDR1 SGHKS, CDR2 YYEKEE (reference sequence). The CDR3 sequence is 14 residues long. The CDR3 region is CASSFYWGHHEQYF.

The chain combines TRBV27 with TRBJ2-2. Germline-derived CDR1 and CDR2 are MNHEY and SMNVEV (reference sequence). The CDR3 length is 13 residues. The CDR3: CASSLARTGELFF.

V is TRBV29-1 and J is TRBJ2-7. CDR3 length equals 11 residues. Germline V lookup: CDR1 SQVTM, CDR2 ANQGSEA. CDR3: CSVRSSYEQYF.

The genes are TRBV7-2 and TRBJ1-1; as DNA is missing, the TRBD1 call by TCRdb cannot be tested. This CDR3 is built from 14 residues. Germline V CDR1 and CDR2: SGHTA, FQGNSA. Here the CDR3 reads CASSATGGDTEAFF.

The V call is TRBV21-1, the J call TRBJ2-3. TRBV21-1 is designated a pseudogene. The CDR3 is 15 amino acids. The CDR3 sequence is CASSKYGNSTDTQYF.

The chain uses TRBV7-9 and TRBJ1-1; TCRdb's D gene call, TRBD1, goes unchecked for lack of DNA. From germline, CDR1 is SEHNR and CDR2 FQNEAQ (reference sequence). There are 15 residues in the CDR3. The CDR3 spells CASSLGAGLGTEAFF.